This T cell receptor (beta chain) was obtained from a study of blood T cell repertoires in COVID-19. Overall study context: PBMCs, B-cell-depleted T cells, or T cells provided the cDNA or gDNA that made up the material.

Germline-derived CDR1 and CDR2 are KGHSH and LQKENI. The CDR3 spans 15 residues. V lost 1 base and J 0 bases, leaving 8 bases between the germline ends. Method: immunoSEQ multiplex PCR; TCRdb's copy keeps in-frame clones and lacks some. Of a few hundred thousand clones in the sample, 84% were seen once. The chain links TRBV18 to TRBJ2-3; possible D gene TRBD2, 5 bases. The sequence came from an elderly woman with active or convalescent COVID-19. Specimen: peripheral blood. CDR3 coding DNA: TGTGCCAGCTCACCACTAGCGTCTAGCACAGATACGCAGTATTTT. This encodes CASSPLASSTDTQYF.